This TCR beta chain was observed in a study of T cells expressing NK-cell markers. Looking at the study overall: Sorted CD3+CD56+NKG2C+, CD3+CD56+NKG2C- and CD3+CD56-NKG2C+ T cells provided the TCR beta repertoires.

TCR beta libraries carry UMIs added by 5'RACE template switching. TCRdb re-called the 5' RACE reads and gives one entry per CDR3 protein, without DNA. This sample's clone table lists roughly 390,000 distinct CDR3 sequences. Overall study findings and caveats: The CD3+CD56-NKG2C+ fraction was also led by these clonotypes in several donors.

With regard to this clonotype: Its antigen is unidentified.

Germline V gene lookup returns CDR1 KGHSH and CDR2 LQKENI. This CDR3 comprises 15 residues. The chain is built from TRBV18 and TRBJ2-1; TCRdb names TRBD2, which stays unverified in the absence of DNA. The sample was blood T cells: a sorted CD56 or NKG2C T cell subset, CD4+ or CD8+ T cells, or bulk PBMC T cells (not recorded which). This sequence was found in a woman aged 50 to 60 in good health. Here the CDR3 reads CASSDMTSPGVEQFF.